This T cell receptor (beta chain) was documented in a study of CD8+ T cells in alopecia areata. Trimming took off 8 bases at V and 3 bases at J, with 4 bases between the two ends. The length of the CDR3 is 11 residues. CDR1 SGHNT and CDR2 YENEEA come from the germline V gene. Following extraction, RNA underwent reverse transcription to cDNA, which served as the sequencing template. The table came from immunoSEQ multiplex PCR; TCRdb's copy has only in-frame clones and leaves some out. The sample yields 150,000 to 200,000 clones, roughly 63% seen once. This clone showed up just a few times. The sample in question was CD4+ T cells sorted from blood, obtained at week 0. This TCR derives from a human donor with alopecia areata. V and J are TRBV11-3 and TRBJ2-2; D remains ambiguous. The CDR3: CASADTGELFF. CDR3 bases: TGTGCCAGCGCGGACACCGGGGAGCTGTTTTTT.